These 12 T cell receptor beta chains originate from one sample sequenced in a study of shared clonotypes between healthy human individuals. The assay was immunoSEQ multiplex PCR, and TCRdb's table has in-frame clones only and misses some. Of 400,000 to 500,000 clones listed, 75% to 85% are singletons. The sequencing sample was made of PBMCs. Receptors originate from a woman between 35 and 50 years old in good health. Some clones in this sample may be carry-over from other donors' samples.

As regards this clone: Germline and junction disagree at one end, which may indicate a read error. V gene TRBV5-6 combines with J gene TRBJ1-1; tentatively, D is TRBD1 (5 bases). Germline CDR1 SGHDT, CDR2 YYEEEE. The CDR3 loop spans 13 amino acids. The CDR3 nucleotides are TGTGCCAGCAGCCGGACGGGGGAACCCGAAGCTCTCTTT. Amino acid sequence: CASSRTGEPEALF.

V gene TRBV19 combines with J gene TRBJ1-2, with D possibly being TRBD1 (5 bases). The germline V gene encodes CDR1 LNHDA and CDR2 SQIVND (reference sequence). V lost 1 base and J 7 bases, leaving 19 bases between the germline ends. The CDR3 loop spans 16 amino acids. CDR3 loop: CASSIGGDGRTLGYTF. CDR3 nucleotide sequence: TGTGCCAGTAGTATAGGGGGGGACGGAAGAACCCTTGGCTACACCTTC.

A few counts support this clone. The chain joins TRBV28 to TRBJ2-7, with a possible D match to TRBD2 (6 bases). Per the germline V gene, CDR1 is MDHEN and CDR2 is SYDVKM. Trimming shortened V by 5 bases and J by 5 bases, and 22 bases separated the two germline ends. The CDR3 length is 16 residues. The CDR3 loop reads CASSPQGGKGPNEQYF. The CDR3, as DNA: TGTGCCAGCAGTCCCCAGGGCGGGAAAGGACCTAACGAGCAGTACTTC.

The chain joins TRBV19 to TRBJ2-1, with a tentative D call TRBD1 (6 bases). The CDR3 has 15 residues. V shed 5 bases and J shed 7 bases, with 18 bases lying between them. Germline CDR1 is LNHDA and CDR2 is SQIVND (reference sequence). CDR3 loop: CASSSGTPPGNEQFF. The CDR3 DNA is TGTGCCAGTAGTTCCGGGACACCCCCTGGGAATGAGCAGTTCTTC.

V gene TRBV19 combines with J gene TRBJ1-2; 10 nucleotides agree with TRBD1. The CDR3 is 14 residues long. The trim removed 6 bases at V and 2 bases at J, leaving 3 bases unmatched. Germline V gene data show CDR1 as LNHDA and CDR2 as SQIVND (reference sequence). The CDR3 nucleotides are TGTGCCAGTAGCCAGACAGGGGGCAACTATGGCTACACCTTC. This encodes CASSQTGGNYGYTF.

This chain connects TRBV19 to TRBJ2-7; weak D call: TRBD2 (6 bases). The germline V gene encodes CDR1 LNHDA and CDR2 SQIVND (reference sequence). V was trimmed by 3 bases and J by 6 bases, leaving 18 bases between them. The CDR3 is 15 residues long. In DNA, the CDR3 is TGTGCCAGTAGTATGTCGGCTGCGGGGCGGGCCGAGCAGTACTTC. This codes for CASSMSAAGRAEQYF.

The genes are TRBV4-2 and TRBJ2-1, with a weak D call TRBD2 (5 bases). The CDR3 runs 15 residues. Germline V gives CDR1 LGHNA, CDR2 YNFKEQ. Between the trimmed V and J ends, which lost 0 bases and 12 bases, there was a span of 18 bases. The DNA for the CDR3 is TGTGCCAGCAGCCAAGACGGATCTACTAGTTTGGGGCAGTTCTTC. It translates to CASSQDGSTSLGQFF.

V and J are TRBV10-1 and TRBJ2-7; 7 positions match TRBD2. This CDR3 contains 12 residues. Germline V gene sequence: CDR1 WNHNN, CDR2 SYGVQD (reference sequence). J gave up 6 bases and V 1 base, and 0 bases lay outside the gene matches. CDR3 DNA sequence: TGCGCCAGCAGTGAGTTAGCGGGCGAGCAGTACTTC. It codes for CASSELAGEQYF.

This clone was counted once. This sequence joins TRBV11-2 and TRBJ2-7; D possibly corresponds to TRBD1 (6 bases). V gave up 5 bases and J gave up 0 bases, with 17 bases separating them. Germline CDR1 SGHAT, CDR2 FQNNGV. This CDR3 is 16 amino acids long. CDR3 nucleotide sequence: TGTGCCAGCAGCCTTAGTTCAGGGGCTACCTCCTACGAGCAGTACTTC. Amino acid sequence: CASSLSSGATSYEQYF.

This clone has just a few counts. This chain uses TRBV19 with TRBJ2-1, with D uncertain. The CDR3 is made up of 15 amino acids. Trimming removed 6 bases from V and 0 bases from J, with 12 bases in between. Looked up from germline, CDR1 is LNHDA and CDR2 is SQIVND (reference sequence). CDR3: CASSDPGSSYNEQFF. CDR3 DNA sequence: TGTGCCAGTAGCGACCCGGGCAGCTCCTACAATGAGCAGTTCTTC.

This chain connects TRBV14 to TRBJ1-1; D unresolved. From germline, CDR1 is SGHDN and CDR2 FVKESK. This CDR3 contains 13 residues. V lost 4 bases, J lost 5 bases, and 11 bases lay in between. In nucleotides, the CDR3 is TGTGCCAGCAGCCCACTGACGGGGACTGAAGCTTTCTTT. It specifies CASSPLTGTEAFF.

The V and J genes are TRBV7-3 and TRBJ2-7; 8 nucleotides line up with TRBD2. The CDR3 length is 17 residues. Germline CDR1 SGHTA, CDR2 FQGTGA. J lost 2 bases, V lost 4 bases, and 13 bases had no gene match. CDR3 sequence: CASSYRADTSGPYEQYF. The DNA of the CDR3 is TGTGCCAGCAGCTATCGAGCCGACACTAGCGGTCCCTACGAGCAGTACTTC.